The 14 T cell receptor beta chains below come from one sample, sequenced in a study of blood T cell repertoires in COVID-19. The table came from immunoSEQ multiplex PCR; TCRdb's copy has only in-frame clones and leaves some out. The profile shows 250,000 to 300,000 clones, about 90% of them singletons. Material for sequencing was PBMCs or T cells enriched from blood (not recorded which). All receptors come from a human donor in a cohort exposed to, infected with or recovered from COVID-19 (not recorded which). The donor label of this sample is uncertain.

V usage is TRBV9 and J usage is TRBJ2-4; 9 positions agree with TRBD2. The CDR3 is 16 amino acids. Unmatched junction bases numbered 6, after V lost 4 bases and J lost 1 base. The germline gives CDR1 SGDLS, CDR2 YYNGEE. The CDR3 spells CASSPAGGLAKNIQYF. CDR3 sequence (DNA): TGTGCCAGCAGCCCAGCGGGGGGTCTTGCCAAAAACATTCAGTACTTC.

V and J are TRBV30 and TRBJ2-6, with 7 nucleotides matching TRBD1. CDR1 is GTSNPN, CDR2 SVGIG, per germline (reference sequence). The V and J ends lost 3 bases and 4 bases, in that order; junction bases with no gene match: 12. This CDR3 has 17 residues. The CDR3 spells CAWSPRTGRLGANVLTF. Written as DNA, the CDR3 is TGTGCCTGGAGCCCCCGGACAGGAAGGCTCGGGGCCAACGTCCTGACTTTC.

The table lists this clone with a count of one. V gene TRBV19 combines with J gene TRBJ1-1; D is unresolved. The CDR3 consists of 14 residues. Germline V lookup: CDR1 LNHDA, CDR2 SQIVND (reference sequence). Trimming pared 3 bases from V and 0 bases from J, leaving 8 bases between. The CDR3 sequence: CASSMAVMNTEAFF. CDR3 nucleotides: TGTGCCAGTAGTATGGCGGTAATGAACACTGAAGCTTTCTTT.

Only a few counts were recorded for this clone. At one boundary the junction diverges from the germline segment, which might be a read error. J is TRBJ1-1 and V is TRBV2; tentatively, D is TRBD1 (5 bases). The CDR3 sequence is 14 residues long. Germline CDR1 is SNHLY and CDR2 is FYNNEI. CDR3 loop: CASSPEGAGTGAFF. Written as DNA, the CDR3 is TGTGCCAGCAGTCCAGAAGGGGCAGGAACTGGAGCTTTCTTT.

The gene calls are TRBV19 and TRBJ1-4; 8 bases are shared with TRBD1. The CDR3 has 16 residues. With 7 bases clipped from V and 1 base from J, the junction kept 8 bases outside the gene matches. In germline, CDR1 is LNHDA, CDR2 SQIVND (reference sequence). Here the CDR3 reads CASKGQGRVTNEKLFF. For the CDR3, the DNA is TGTGCCAGTAAAGGACAGGGTAGGGTAACTAATGAAAAACTGTTTTTT.

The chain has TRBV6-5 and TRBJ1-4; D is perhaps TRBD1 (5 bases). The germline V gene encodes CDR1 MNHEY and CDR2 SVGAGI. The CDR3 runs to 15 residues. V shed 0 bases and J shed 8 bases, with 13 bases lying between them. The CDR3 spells CASSYSSQGSEKLFF. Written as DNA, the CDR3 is TGTGCCAGCAGTTACTCAAGTCAGGGCAGCGAAAAACTGTTTTTT.

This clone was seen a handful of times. The chain's CDR3 is CASSPGQGTEAFF. DNA for the CDR3: TGTGCCAGCTCACCCGGACAGGGCACTGAAGCTTTCTTT. The gene calls are TRBV18 and TRBJ1-1; 8 nucleotides match TRBD1. Germline-derived CDR1 and CDR2 are KGHSH and LQKENI. CDR3 length: 13 amino acids. V lost 3 bases and J lost 4; bases outside the gene matches: 1. Based on the CDR3 plus reference TRBV18 and TRBJ1-1, the full variable domain is NAGVMQNPRHLVRRRGQEARLRCSPMKGHSHVYWYRQLPEEGLKFMVYLQKENIIDESGMPKERFSAEFPKEGPSILRIQQVVRGDSAAYFCASSPGQGTEAFFGQGTRLTVV.

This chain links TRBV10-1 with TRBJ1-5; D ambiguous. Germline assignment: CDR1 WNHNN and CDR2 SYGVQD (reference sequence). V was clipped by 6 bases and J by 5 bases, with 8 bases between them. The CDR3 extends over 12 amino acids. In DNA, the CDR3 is TGCGCCAGCAGACGGTCGTATCAGCCCCAGCATTTT. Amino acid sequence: CASRRSYQPQHF.

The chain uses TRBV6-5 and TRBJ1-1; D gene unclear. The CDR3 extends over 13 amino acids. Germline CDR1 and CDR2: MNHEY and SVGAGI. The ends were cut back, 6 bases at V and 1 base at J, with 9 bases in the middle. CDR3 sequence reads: CASRYNTNTEAFF. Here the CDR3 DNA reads TGTGCCAGCAGATACAACACGAACACTGAAGCTTTCTTT.

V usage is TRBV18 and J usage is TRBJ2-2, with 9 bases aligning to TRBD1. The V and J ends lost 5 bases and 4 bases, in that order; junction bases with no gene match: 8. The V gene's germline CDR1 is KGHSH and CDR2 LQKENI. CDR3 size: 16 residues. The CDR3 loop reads CASSTGQGLLTGELFF. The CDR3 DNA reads TGTGCCAGCTCAACTGGACAGGGGCTCCTCACCGGGGAGCTGTTTTTT.

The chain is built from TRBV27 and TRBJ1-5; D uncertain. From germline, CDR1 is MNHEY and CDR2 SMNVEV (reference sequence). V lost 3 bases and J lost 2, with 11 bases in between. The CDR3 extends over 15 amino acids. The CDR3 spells CASSFSGVGNQPQHF. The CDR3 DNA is TGTGCCAGCAGTTTTAGCGGGGTCGGCAATCAGCCCCAGCATTTT.

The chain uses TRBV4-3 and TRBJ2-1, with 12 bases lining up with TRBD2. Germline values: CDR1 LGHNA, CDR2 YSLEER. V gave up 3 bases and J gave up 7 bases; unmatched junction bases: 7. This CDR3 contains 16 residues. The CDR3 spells CASSQRLAGAGNEQFF. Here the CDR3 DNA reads TGCGCCAGCAGCCAGCGACTAGCGGGGGCGGGAAATGAGCAGTTCTTC.

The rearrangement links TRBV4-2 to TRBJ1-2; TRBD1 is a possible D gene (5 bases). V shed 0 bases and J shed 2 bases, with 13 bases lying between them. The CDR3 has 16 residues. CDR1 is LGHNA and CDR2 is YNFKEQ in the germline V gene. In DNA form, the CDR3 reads TGTGCCAGCAGCCAAGAAGAAAAGGGGTTAAACTATGGCTACACCTTC. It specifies CASSQEEKGLNYGYTF.

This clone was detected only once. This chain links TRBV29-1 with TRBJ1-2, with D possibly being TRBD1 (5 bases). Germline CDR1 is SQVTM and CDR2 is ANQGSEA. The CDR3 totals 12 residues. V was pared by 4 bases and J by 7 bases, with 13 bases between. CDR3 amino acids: CSVVRRVGGYTF. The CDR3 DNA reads TGCAGCGTTGTTCGCAGGGTAGGTGGCTACACCTTC.